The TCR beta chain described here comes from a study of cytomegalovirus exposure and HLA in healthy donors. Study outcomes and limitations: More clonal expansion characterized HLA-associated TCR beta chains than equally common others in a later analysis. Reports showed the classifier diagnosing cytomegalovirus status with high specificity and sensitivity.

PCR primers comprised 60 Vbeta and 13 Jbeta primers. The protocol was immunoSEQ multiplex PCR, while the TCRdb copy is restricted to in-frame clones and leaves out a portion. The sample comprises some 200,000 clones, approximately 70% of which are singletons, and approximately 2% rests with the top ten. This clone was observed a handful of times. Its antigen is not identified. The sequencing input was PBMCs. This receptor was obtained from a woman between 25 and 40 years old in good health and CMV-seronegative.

Here the CDR3 reads CASSNQAGGPDTQYF. The CDR3 bases are TGTGCCAGTAGTAACCAAGCGGGGGGGCCAGATACGCAGTATTTT. This sequence joins TRBV19 and TRBJ2-3; 10 bases fit TRBD2. V lost 4 bases, J lost 4 bases, and 5 bases stayed unmatched. The CDR3 sequence is 15 residues long. Germline CDR1 reads LNHDA; CDR2 reads SQIVND (reference sequence).